This TCR beta chain was captured in a study of OX40 agonist ivuxolimab in advanced cancers. Baseline, cycle 4 day 1, and cycle 7 day 1 were the blood sampling points. Findings and limits, study-wide: Expansion of clones was among the lowest in partial responders at 0.1-3.0 mg/kg. Clonal expansion was seen in CD4+ and CD8+ blood T cells by week 6 at 0.1 to 3.0 mg/kg.

Trimming removed 3 bases from V and 2 bases from J; junction bases left unmatched: 5. The CDR3 runs to 16 residues. Germline loops: CDR1 SGHDN, CDR2 FVKESK. The protocol was immunoSEQ multiplex PCR, while the TCRdb copy is restricted to in-frame clones and leaves out a portion. The sample yields 57,000 or so clones, roughly 84% seen once. Regarding this clone: Its target is not known.

The chain has TRBV14 and TRBJ2-7; TRBD2 matches at 12 bases. The TCR comes from an adult with an advanced solid tumor such as melanoma, head and neck, liver or kidney cancer. The material was CD4+ or CD8+ T cells sorted from blood, obtained in a trial of the OX40 agonist ivuxolimab. The CDR3 region is CASSHLAGGLAYEQYF. The CDR3 nucleotides are TGTGCCAGCAGCCATCTAGCGGGAGGGCTCGCCTACGAGCAGTACTTC.